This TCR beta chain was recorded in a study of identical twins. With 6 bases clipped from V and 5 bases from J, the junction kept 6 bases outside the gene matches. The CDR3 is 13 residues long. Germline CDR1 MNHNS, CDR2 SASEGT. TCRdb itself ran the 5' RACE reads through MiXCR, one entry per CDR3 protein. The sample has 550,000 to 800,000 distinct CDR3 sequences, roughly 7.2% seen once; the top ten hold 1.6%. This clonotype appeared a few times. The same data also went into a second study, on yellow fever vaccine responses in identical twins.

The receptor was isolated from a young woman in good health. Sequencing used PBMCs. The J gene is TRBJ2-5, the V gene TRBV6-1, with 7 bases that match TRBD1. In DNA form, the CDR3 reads TGTGCCAGCAGAGTAGGGGGCAAGGAGACCCAGTACTTC. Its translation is CASRVGGKETQYF.